This TCR beta chain was captured by sequencing in a study of vaccination effects on CD4 cells after COVID-19 (dated by TCRdb to between 2021 and 2022). The study in broad terms: Across the study, the median time from the second dose to post-vaccine sampling was 72 days (range 14 to 241). SARS-CoV-2 spike-specific CD4+ TCR repertoires from before and after mRNA vaccination were compared in COVID-19 convalescent patients and in infection-naive vaccine recipients. The full study included roughly 10 COVID-19 convalescent patients and a handful of SARS-CoV-2-naive healthy vaccine recipients. Cultures from other donors in the study were sequenced using the Oncomine TCR Beta short-read assay on an Illumina iSeq 100. General findings and caveats noted by the study authors: In healthy vaccine recipients, vaccine-induced clones were almost all SARS-CoV-2 mono-reactive, with only 1 of 255 cross-reactive with common cold coronaviruses. Both infection-induced and vaccine-induced clones contracted markedly at late post-vaccination timepoints, which is consistent with waning T cell responses. Only a small number of convalescent patients were included, and no early post-infection timepoints were available, which limited the study.

The germline V gene (reference sequence) specifies LGHDT as CDR1 and YNNKEL as CDR2. The germline V end is reduced by 6 bases and the J end by 1 base; junction bases left unmatched: 4. The cysteine opens and the phenylalanine closes a CDR3 of 14 amino acids. Left in the record is the CDR3 DNA by itself, 42 bases read in frame from the first base. In the ViraFEST assay, PBMC were stimulated with viral peptide pools, and antigen-specific CD4+ T cell clonotypes were then identified by expansion using TCR sequencing. After less than eleven days of culture, CD4+ T cells were isolated with the EasySep CD4+ T cell isolation kit. Participants received two doses of either the BNT162b2 or the mRNA-1273 mRNA SARS-CoV-2 vaccine. Healthy vaccine recipients had no prior SARS-CoV-2 infection, confirmed by negative nucleocapsid antibodies before and after vaccination. Each well held 1.5 million to 2.5 million PBMC cultured in IMDM containing approximately 5% human AB serum, around 10 IU/ml IL-2 and gentamicin, along with 8 to 10 ug/ml peptides. Half of the culture medium was replaced with fresh IL-2-containing medium on days 3 and 7. Unless noted otherwise, every peptide stimulation condition was cultured in triplicate wells. PBMC were separated from whole blood using Ficoll-Paque Plus gradient centrifugation and were then either cryopreserved at -140C or used fresh. The overlapping peptide pools covered the spike proteins of SARS-CoV-2 and of the common cold coronaviruses HCoV-NL63, HCoV-OC43 and HCoV-229E. Genomic DNA was extracted from cultured CD4+ T cells with the QIAamp micro DNA kit.

Points on this clone: Its antigen has not been determined. No per-base quality is available; no much larger clone lies one base away.

Library preparation used the immunoSEQ multiplex PCR assay. TCR beta CDR3 sequencing was performed on DNA from the cultured, isolated CD4+ T cells. Per the source publication's procedure: Non-productive TCR sequences were removed, reads were trimmed to the CDR3 region, and CDR3s of at least 7 amino acids were retained. The MANAFEST web app was used to pick out antigen-specific clonotypes by comparing their expansion in peptide wells with that in reference cultures. To count as positive, a clone had to show expansion at FDR<0.05 compared with the reference and with all other wells, an odds ratio above 5, and a frequency above 0.1% in two replicate wells. A clonotype was defined as cross-reactive if the clonotype was significantly expanded both in SARS-CoV-2 spike wells and in at least one common cold coronavirus spike condition. CDR3 similarity was assessed by Levenshtein distance with the stringdist R package, and unrooted trees were built with ape in R 3.6.1. The immuneACCESS repertoire file appears here via TCRdb, limited to in-frame rearrangements. These files lack a portion of the clones; in checked studies, under half of the deficit traces to unresolved V genes, and the cause of the others is not known. Clonal size and the V and J genes are those of that table, whereas D and trimming came from the DNA. This sample gives about 24,000 clones in total; under 85% of them show up just once. The biggest ten clones account for 23% of the sample.

The V gene is TRBV3-1 (or the pseudogene TRBV3-2) and the J gene is TRBJ2-7, and 9 junction bases match TRBD1. The source is a human donor who received a COVID-19 vaccine. The sample was CD4+ T cells from PBMCs cultured with HCoV-NL63 spike peptides, taken after COVID-19 vaccination. The cell subset or site label, as the study defines it: HCoV-NL63 spike overlapping peptide pool stimulation. Here the CDR3 is given as CASRGTGRSYEQYF. The nucleotide sequence is TGTGCCAGCAGGGGGACAGGGCGTTCCTACGAGCAGTACTTC.